Described below is a single TCR beta chain sequence and its context. The age range of participants was 18 to 89 years, with residence in approximately 25 US areas. J was trimmed by 0 bases and V by 4 bases; bases with no gene match: 6. The germline CDR1 and CDR2 sequences are MNHGY and SAAAGT. This CDR3 region has 15 residues. This specimen comes from a study of blood T cell repertoires in COVID-19. On the study more broadly: Both acute and convalescent COVID-19 samples were obtained from the United States, Italy and Spain.

Using immunoSEQ multiplex PCR, the repertoire was profiled, and TCRdb retains in-frame clones only, with some absent. The sample lists fewer than 350,000 clones, approximately 91% seen once, with 4% to 6% in the top ten. The source of this sequence is a man aged 55 to 69 who had recovered from COVID-19. Sample: PBMCs or T cells enriched from blood (not recorded which). The chain employs TRBV6-8 and TRBJ2-7; 7 bases fit TRBD2. CDR3 in DNA: TGTGCCAGCAGTTGTTTGTCTAGCGGCTCCTACGAGCAGTACTTC. Protein: CASSCLSSGSYEQYF.